Described below is a single T cell receptor beta chain sequence and its context. Its antigen has not been determined. Base quality data are lacking; no much larger clone is found one base away. The entry originates in a study of vaccination effects on CD4 cells after COVID-19 (dated by TCRdb to the early 2020s). Turning to the overall study: Each participant got two doses of an mRNA SARS-CoV-2 vaccine, either BNT162b2 or mRNA-1273. Cultures from other donors in the study were sequenced using the Oncomine TCR Beta short-read assay on an Illumina iSeq 100. Altogether, around 11 COVID-19 convalescent patients and several SARS-CoV-2-naive healthy vaccine recipients made up the full study. In both COVID-19 convalescent patients and infection-naive vaccine recipients, the study compared SARS-CoV-2 spike-specific CD4+ TCR repertoires from before mRNA vaccination with those from after it.

Libraries were prepared through the immunoSEQ multiplex PCR assay. TCR beta CDR3 sequencing was performed on DNA from the cultured, isolated CD4+ T cells. The study's own analysis went as follows. The analysis removed non-productive TCR sequences, trimmed reads to the CDR3 region, and retained only CDR3s that were 7 or more amino acids long. Antigen-specific clonotypes were identified using the MANAFEST web app by comparison of expansion in peptide wells against reference cultures. Positive clones required FDR<0.05 expansion versus reference and all other wells, odds ratio above 5, and frequency above 0.1% in two replicate wells. Cross-reactive clonotypes were defined as significantly expanded in SARS-CoV-2 spike wells and in at least one common cold coronavirus spike condition. Using the stringdist R package, CDR3 similarity was measured by Levenshtein distance, and unrooted trees were constructed with ape in R 3.6.1. The table was pulled from immuneACCESS by TCRdb, which kept in-frame rearrangements only. Such tables lose some clones; where checked, under half of the loss comes from unresolved V genes, and the rest has no known cause. Clonal size and the V and J genes are those of that table, whereas D and trimming came from the DNA. The sample yields about 41,000 clones; roughly two thirds were counted once. The ten largest clones add up to roughly 26% of the sample.

What the authors observed across the whole study: At late post-vaccination timepoints, both infection-induced and vaccine-induced clones showed marked clonal contraction, consistent with waning T cell responses. The study was limited by a small number of convalescent patients and lacked early post-infection timepoints. In healthy vaccine recipients, vaccine-induced clones were almost all SARS-CoV-2 mono-reactive, with only 1 of 255 being cross-reactive with common cold coronaviruses.

The ViraFEST assay stimulated PBMC with viral peptide pools and then used TCR sequencing to identify antigen-specific CD4+ T cell clonotypes by expansion. After more than 9 days of culture, CD4+ T cells were isolated with the EasySep CD4+ T cell isolation kit. The absence of prior SARS-CoV-2 infection in healthy vaccine recipients was confirmed by negative nucleocapsid antibodies before and after vaccination. Some 2 million PBMC per well were cultured with approximately 10 ug/ml peptides in IMDM containing approximately 4.5% human AB serum, about 10 IU/ml IL-2 and gentamicin. On days 3 and 7, half of the culture medium was replaced with fresh IL-2-containing medium. Unless otherwise noted, each peptide stimulation condition was cultured in triplicate wells. Using Ficoll-Paque Plus gradient centrifugation, PBMC were separated from whole blood and then either used fresh or cryopreserved at -140C. The spike proteins of SARS-CoV-2 and of the common cold coronaviruses HCoV-NL63, HCoV-OC43 and HCoV-229E were spanned by overlapping peptide pools. The QIAamp micro DNA kit was used to extract genomic DNA from the cultured CD4+ T cells.

The germline V gene specifies ENHRY as CDR1 and SYGVKD as CDR2. There are 14 amino acids in the CDR3, from cysteine to phenylalanine inclusive. Only the CDR3 portion is preserved as DNA: 42 bases, with reading frame beginning at the first base. V loses 2 bases at its end and J loses 4 bases; junction bases beyond the gene matches: 4. Sequences were derived from CD4+ T cells from PBMCs cultured with HCoV-OC43 spike peptides, sampled before COVID-19 vaccination. Interpreted using the paper, the cell subset or site label stands for: HCoV-OC43 spike overlapping peptide pool stimulation. The sequence derives from a human donor who received a COVID-19 vaccine. In this chain, TRBV10-3 is recombined with TRBJ1-2; TRBD1 lines up with 7 middle nucleotides. This receptor carries the CDR3 CAISEPGQIYGYTF. The sequenced DNA: TGTGCCATCAGTGAGCCGGGACAGATCTATGGCTACACCTTC.